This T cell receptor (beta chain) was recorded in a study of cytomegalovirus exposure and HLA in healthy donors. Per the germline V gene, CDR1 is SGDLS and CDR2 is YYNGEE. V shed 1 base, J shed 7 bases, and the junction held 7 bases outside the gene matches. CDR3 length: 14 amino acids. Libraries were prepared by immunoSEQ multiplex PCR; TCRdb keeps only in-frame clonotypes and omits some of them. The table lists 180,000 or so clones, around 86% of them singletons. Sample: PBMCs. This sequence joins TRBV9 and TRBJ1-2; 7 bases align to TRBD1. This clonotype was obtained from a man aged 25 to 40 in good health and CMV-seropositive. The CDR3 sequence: CASSVLTGELGYTF. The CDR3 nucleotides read TGTGCCAGCAGCGTATTAACAGGGGAGCTTGGCTACACCTTC. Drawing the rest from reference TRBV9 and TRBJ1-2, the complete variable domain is DSGVTQTPKHLITATGQRVTLRCSPRSGDLSVYWYQQSLDQGLQFLIQYYNGEERAKGNILERFSAQQFPDLHSELNLSSLELGDSALYFCASSVLTGELGYTFGSGTRLTVV.